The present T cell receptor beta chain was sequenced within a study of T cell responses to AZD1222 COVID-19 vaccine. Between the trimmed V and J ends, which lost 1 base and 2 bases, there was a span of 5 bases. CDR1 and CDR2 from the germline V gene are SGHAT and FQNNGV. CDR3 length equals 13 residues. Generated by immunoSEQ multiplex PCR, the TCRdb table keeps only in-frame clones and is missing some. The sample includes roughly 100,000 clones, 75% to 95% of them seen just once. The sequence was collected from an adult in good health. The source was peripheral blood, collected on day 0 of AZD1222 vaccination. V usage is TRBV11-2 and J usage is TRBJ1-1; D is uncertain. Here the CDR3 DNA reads TGTGCCAGCAGCTTAGCAACAAACACTGAAGCTTTCTTT. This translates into CASSLATNTEAFF.